The rows below give T cell receptor beta chains drawn from one sample of a study of type 1 regulatory T cells. TCRdb fed the reads into MiXCR, producing one record per CDR3 protein. The data hold some 100,000 distinct CDR3 sequences, with roughly 28% observed a single time. The source material was CD4+ T cells, either the whole sample or a sorted fraction (not recorded which). The receptors were sampled from a human donor in good health. CDR3s include the opening cysteine and the closing phenylalanine or tryptophan. Clone sizes are given selectively: once, few, many, or a class where the clone is expanded.

abundance	v_gene	j_gene	CDR3aa
.	TRBV10-3	TRBJ1-1	CAISDGNTEAFF
few	TRBV5-1	TRBJ1-1	CASSWDRELNTEAFF
.	TRBV7-2	TRBJ1-1	CASSLGLQGLAFF
.	TRBV7-8	TRBJ1-4	CASSSTGEKLFF
.	TRBV29-1	TRBJ2-1	CSVESNEQFF
few	TRBV12-3/TRBV12-4	TRBJ2-3	CATNGLASDTQYF
medium-sized	TRBV7-2	TRBJ2-7	CASSFRTASYEQYF
few	TRBV11-3	TRBJ2-3	CASSLGEPWGARSTDTQYF
few	TRBV5-4	TRBJ2-1	CASSPRGGRGRDNEQFF
few	TRBV7-3	TRBJ2-7	CASSLSSGDSYEQYF
few	TRBV12-3/TRBV12-4	TRBJ2-7	CASSPWGQNYEQYF
few	TRBV19	TRBJ2-4	CASRPEGTLGIQYF
.	TRBV20-1	TRBJ2-2	CSAPGRGAGELFF
few	TRBV7-2	TRBJ1-4	CASSLPGQGGLANEKLFF
.	TRBV5-1	TRBJ2-2	CASSLQGANTGELFF
few	TRBV5-1	TRBJ2-5	CASSLFVSQETQYF
few	TRBV20-1	TRBJ2-7	CSATQGLAGGRSYEQYF
.	TRBV29-1	TRBJ2-5	CSALLAGVETQYF
.	TRBV18	TRBJ2-5	CASSPPSLAKETQYF
.	TRBV7-2	TRBJ2-7	CASSKTSGSSYEQYF
few	TRBV7-8	TRBJ2-7	CASSFRAGDPYEQYF
.	TRBV30	TRBJ2-4	CAWSGTGNAKNIQYF
.	TRBV7-8	TRBJ2-2	CASSFETYATGELFF